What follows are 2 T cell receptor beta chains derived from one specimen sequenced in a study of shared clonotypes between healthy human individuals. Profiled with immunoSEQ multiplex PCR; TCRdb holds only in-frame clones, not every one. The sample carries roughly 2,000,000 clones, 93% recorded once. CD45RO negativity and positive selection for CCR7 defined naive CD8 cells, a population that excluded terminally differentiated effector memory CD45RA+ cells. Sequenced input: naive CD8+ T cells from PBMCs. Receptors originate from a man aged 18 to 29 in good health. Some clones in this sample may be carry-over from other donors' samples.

The CDR3 region has the DNA TGTGCCAGCAGTTTATCCCTACTAGACTACGAGCAGTACTTC. This codes for CASSLSLLDYEQYF. The chain joins TRBV27 to TRBJ2-7; D perhaps matches TRBD2 (5 bases). The CDR3 runs 14 residues. Per germline, CDR1 MNHEY and CDR2 SMNVEV (reference sequence). Trimming shortened V by 0 bases and J by 3 bases, and 9 bases separated the two germline ends.

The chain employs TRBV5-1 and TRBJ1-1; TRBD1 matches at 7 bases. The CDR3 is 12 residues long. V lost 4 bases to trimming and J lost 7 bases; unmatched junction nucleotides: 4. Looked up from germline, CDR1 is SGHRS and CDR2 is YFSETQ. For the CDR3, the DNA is TGCGCCAGCAGCGGGGACAGCTTTGAAGCTTTCTTT. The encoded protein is CASSGDSFEAFF. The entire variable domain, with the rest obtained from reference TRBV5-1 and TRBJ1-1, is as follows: KAGVTQTPRYLIKTRGQQVTLSCSPISGHRSVSWYQQTPGQGLQFLFEYFSETQRNKGNFPGRFSGRQFSNSRSEMNVSTLELGDSALYLCASSGDSFEAFFGQGTRLTVV.